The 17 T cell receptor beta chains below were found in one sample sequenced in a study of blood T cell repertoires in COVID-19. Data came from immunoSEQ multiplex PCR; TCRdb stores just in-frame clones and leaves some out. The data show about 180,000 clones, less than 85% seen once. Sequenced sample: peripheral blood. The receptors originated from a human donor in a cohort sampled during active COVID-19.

The CDR3 DNA reads TGTGCCAGCAGCGGGTCTAGGATAGGAGGTGGCTACACCTTC. Protein sequence: CASSGSRIGGGYTF. The V and J genes are TRBV9 and TRBJ1-2; D is uncertain. In germline, CDR1 is SGDLS, CDR2 YYNGEE. The ends were cut back, 3 bases at V and 7 bases at J, with 16 bases in the middle. The CDR3 covers 14 residues.

The CDR3 loop reads CASSLQGVHNEQFF. The CDR3 nucleotides are TGTGCCAGCAGCTTACAGGGGGTCCACAATGAGCAGTTCTTC. V usage is TRBV5-4 and J usage is TRBJ2-1, with 8 bases matching TRBD1. The CDR3 length is 14 residues. The germline V gene encodes CDR1 SGHNT and CDR2 YYREEE (reference sequence). V lost 2 bases to trimming and J lost 5 bases; unmatched junction nucleotides: 3. Using reference TRBV5-4 and TRBJ2-1 for the parts outside the CDR3, the full variable domain is ETGVTQSPTHLIKTRGQQVTLRCSSQSGHNTVSWYQQALGQGPQFIFQYYREEENGRGNFPPRFSGLQFPNYSSELNVNALELDDSALYLCASSLQGVHNEQFFGPGTRLTVL.

CDR3 sequence: CASSQNGETQYF. The DNA for the CDR3 is TGCGCCAGCAGCCAAAACGGAGAGACCCAGTACTTC. This chain connects TRBV4-1 to TRBJ2-5; D is uncertain. The CDR3 spans 12 residues. Deletions cut 2 bases from V and 4 bases from J, with 5 bases between. CDR1 and CDR2 (germline): MGHRA, YSYEKL.

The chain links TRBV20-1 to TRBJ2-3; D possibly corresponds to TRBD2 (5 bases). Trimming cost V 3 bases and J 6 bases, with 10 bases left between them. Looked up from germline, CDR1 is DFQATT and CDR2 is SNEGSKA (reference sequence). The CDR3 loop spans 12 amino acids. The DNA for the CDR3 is TGCAGTGCTAGTCCGGGGAAGGATACGCAGTATTTT. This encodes CSASPGKDTQYF.

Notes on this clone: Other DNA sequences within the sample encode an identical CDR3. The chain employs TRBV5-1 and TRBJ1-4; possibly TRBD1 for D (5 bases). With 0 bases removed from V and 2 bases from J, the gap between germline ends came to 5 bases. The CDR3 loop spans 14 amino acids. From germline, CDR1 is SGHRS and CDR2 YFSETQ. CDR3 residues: CASSLGQTNEKLFF. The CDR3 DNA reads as TGCGCCAGCAGCTTGGGACAGACTAATGAAAAACTGTTTTTT. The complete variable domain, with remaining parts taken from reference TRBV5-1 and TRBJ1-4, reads KAGVTQTPRYLIKTRGQQVTLSCSPISGHRSVSWYQQTPGQGLQFLFEYFSETQRNKGNFPGRFSGRQFSNSRSEMNVSTLELGDSALYLCASSLGQTNEKLFFGSGTQLSVL.

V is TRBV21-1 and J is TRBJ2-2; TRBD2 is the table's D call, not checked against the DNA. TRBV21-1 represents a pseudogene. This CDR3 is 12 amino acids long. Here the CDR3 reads CASKPGAGELFF. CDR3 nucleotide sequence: TGTGCCAGCAAGCCGGGGGCCGGGGAGCTGTTTTTT.

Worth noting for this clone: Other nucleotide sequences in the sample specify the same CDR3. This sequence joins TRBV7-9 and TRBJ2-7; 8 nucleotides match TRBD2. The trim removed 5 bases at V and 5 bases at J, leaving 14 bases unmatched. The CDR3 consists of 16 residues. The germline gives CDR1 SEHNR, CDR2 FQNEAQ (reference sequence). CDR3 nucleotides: TGTGCCAGCAGCCCAGGGGCGGGGGGCTACGGGGACGAGCAGTACTTC. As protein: CASSPGAGGYGDEQYF.

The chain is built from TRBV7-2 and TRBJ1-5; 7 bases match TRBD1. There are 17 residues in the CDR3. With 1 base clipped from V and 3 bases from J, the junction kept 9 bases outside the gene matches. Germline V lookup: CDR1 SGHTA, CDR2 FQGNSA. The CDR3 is CASSLVGTGVPNQPQHF. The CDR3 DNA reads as TGTGCCAGCAGCTTAGTTGGAACAGGGGTCCCCAATCAGCCCCAGCATTTT.

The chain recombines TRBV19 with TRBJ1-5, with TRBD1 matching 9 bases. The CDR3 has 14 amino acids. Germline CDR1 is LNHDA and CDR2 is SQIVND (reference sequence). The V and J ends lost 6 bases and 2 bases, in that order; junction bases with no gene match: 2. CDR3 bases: TGTGCCAGTAGCACAGGGGGCGGCAATCAGCCCCAGCATTTT. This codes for CASSTGGGNQPQHF.

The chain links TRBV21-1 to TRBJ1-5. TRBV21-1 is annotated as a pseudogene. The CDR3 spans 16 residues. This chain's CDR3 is CASSYYIVGSNQPQHF. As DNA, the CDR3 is TGTGCCAGCAGCTACTACATCGTGGGTAGCAATCAGCCCCAGCATTTT.

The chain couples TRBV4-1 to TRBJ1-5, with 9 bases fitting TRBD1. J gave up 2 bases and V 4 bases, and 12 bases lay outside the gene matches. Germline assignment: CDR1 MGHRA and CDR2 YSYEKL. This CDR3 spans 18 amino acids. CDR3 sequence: CASSPRDRVRVGNQPQHF. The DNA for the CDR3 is TGCGCCAGCAGCCCACGGGACAGGGTCAGGGTCGGCAATCAGCCCCAGCATTTT.

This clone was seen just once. The CDR3 loop reads CASSRTSDYEQYF. The CDR3 DNA follows: TGTGCCAGCAGCCGGACTAGCGACTACGAGCAGTACTTC. This chain connects TRBV6-2 or TRBV6-3 to TRBJ2-7, with TRBD2 identical over 9 bases. Looked up from germline, CDR1 is MNHEY and CDR2 is SVGEGT. With V trimmed by 6 bases and J by 3 bases, 3 bases remained unmatched. This CDR3 contains 13 residues.

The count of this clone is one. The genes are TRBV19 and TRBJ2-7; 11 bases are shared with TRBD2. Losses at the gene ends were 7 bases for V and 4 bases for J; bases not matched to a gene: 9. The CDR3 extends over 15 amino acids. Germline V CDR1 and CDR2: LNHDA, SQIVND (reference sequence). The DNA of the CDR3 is TGTGCCAGTACCGCCTCTAGCGGGGGGAGTTACGAGCAGTACTTC. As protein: CASTASSGGSYEQYF.

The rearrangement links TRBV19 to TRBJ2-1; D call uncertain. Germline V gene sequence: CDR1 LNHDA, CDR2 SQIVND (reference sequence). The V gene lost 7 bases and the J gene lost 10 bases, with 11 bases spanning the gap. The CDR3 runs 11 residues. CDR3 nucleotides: TGTGCCAGTACGAGCAGGCAAGAGCAGTTCTTC. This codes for CASTSRQEQFF.

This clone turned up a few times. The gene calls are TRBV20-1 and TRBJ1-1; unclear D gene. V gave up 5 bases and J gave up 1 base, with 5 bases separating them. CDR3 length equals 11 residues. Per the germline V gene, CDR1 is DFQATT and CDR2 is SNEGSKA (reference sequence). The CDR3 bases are TGCAGTGCTTCCGGGAACACTGAAGCTTTCTTT. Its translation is CSASGNTEAFF.

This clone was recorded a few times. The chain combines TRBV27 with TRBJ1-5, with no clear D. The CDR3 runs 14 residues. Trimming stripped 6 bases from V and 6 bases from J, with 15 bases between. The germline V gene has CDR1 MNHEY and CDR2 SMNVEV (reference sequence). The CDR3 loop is CASSPVAPGQPQHF. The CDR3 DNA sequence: TGTGCCAGCAGCCCGGTGGCGCCGGGTCAGCCCCAGCATTTT.

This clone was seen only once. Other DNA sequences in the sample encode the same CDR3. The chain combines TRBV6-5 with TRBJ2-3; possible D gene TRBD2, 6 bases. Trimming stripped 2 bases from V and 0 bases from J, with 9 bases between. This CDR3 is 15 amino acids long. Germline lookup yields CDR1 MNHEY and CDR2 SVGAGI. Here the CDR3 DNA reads TGTGCCAGCAGTTACGGCGGGACTAGCACAGATACGCAGTATTTT. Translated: CASSYGGTSTDTQYF.